These 26 T cell receptor beta chains came from one sample sequenced in a study of blood T cell repertoires in COVID-19. Method: immunoSEQ multiplex PCR; TCRdb's copy keeps in-frame clones and lacks some. The table records 250,000 to 350,000 clones, approximately 90% of them present only once. Sequenced: peripheral blood. The source is a woman between 45 and 65 years old with COVID-19, enrolled during active disease.

This chain links TRBV6-5 with TRBJ1-1; 7 bases agree with TRBD1. CDR1 and CDR2 (germline): MNHEY, SVGAGI. V lost 0 bases, J lost 1 base, and 2 bases stayed unmatched. The CDR3 is 15 residues long. The CDR3 DNA reads as TGTGCCAGCAGTTACTCGGGACAGAGGAACACTGAAGCTTTCTTT. Protein product: CASSYSGQRNTEAFF.

The chain is built from TRBV3-1 (or the pseudogene TRBV3-2) and TRBJ2-7; 7 nucleotides align to TRBD2. V shed 4 bases and J 3 bases; nucleotides not matched to a gene: 9. CDR1 and CDR2 from the germline V gene are LGHDT and YNNKEL (reference sequence). The CDR3 is 15 residues long. CDR3 bases: TGTGCCAGCAGCCGAGGGCTAGCGGCGGTCTACGAGCAGTACTTC. It specifies CASSRGLAAVYEQYF.

The CDR3 is CASSLDGTGNYGYTF. CDR3 in DNA: TGTGCCAGCAGCTTAGACGGGACAGGGAACTATGGCTACACCTTC. The chain joins TRBV7-2 to TRBJ1-2, with TRBD1 identical over 9 bases. Germline V gives CDR1 SGHTA, CDR2 FQGNSA. This CDR3 is 15 amino acids long. V trimming: 1 base; J trimming: 2 bases; junction bases outside the gene matches: 2.

The table lists this clone with a count of one. The chain couples TRBV7-9 to TRBJ1-5; a possible D gene is TRBD1 (6 bases). The CDR3 sequence is 13 residues long. The germline V gene has CDR1 SEHNR and CDR2 FQNEAQ (reference sequence). Trimming cost V 5 bases and J 12 bases, with 17 bases left between them. The DNA of the CDR3 is TGTGCCAGCAGCCCTAGTACAGGGCCTCACCAGCATTTT. Translating it yields CASSPSTGPHQHF.

The chain combines TRBV7-8 with TRBJ2-1, with 7 bases matching TRBD1. The V and J ends lost 5 bases and 0 bases, in that order; junction bases with no gene match: 7. The CDR3 length is 16 residues. Per germline, CDR1 SGHVS and CDR2 FQNEAQ. For the CDR3, the DNA is TGTGCCAGCAGCCGAAGGGGGCAGGGCTCCTACAATGAGCAGTTCTTC. Amino acid sequence: CASSRRGQGSYNEQFF.

The V call is TRBV3-1 (or the pseudogene TRBV3-2), the J call TRBJ2-7, with 9 bases lining up with TRBD2. CDR3 length: 15 amino acids. V lost 4 bases, J lost 2 bases, and 6 bases stayed unmatched. Germline CDR1 and CDR2: LGHDT and YNNKEL (reference sequence). CDR3: CASSRGAGGTYEQYF. In DNA, the CDR3 is TGTGCCAGCAGCCGAGGAGCGGGAGGAACCTACGAGCAGTACTTC.

The J gene is TRBJ2-1, the V gene TRBV27; 11 nucleotides agree with TRBD2. This CDR3 has 17 amino acids. With 0 bases clipped from V and 7 bases from J, the junction kept 8 bases outside the gene matches. Germline assignment: CDR1 MNHEY and CDR2 SMNVEV (reference sequence). The DNA for the CDR3 is TGTGCCAGCAGTTTATCGCCCATTTTAGCGGGAGGGAATGAGCAGTTCTTC. Translated: CASSLSPILAGGNEQFF.

This chain joins TRBV4-2 and TRBJ2-3; 8 nucleotides align to TRBD2. This CDR3 is built from 16 residues. Germline V gene sequence: CDR1 LGHNA, CDR2 YNFKEQ. J was trimmed by 4 bases and V by 1 base; bases with no gene match: 7. The CDR3 sequence is CASSQVVSREADTQYF. CDR3 in DNA: TGTGCCAGCAGCCAAGTGGTCTCGCGGGAGGCAGATACGCAGTATTTT.

The rearrangement joins TRBV2 to TRBJ2-3, with TRBD1 identical over 8 bases. After removal of 6 bases from V and 2 bases from J, the junction contained 13 bases not matched to a gene. This CDR3 region has 17 residues. Germline V gene sequence: CDR1 SNHLY, CDR2 FYNNEI. In DNA, the CDR3 is TGTGCCAGCAGACAGGGGGTCGGTGGTGGGGTCACAGATACGCAGTATTTT. It yields the protein CASRQGVGGGVTDTQYF.

The V call is TRBV3-1 (or the pseudogene TRBV3-2), the J call TRBJ1-1; D is undetermined. Trimming took off 7 bases at V and 0 bases at J, with 12 bases between the two ends. CDR1 is LGHDT and CDR2 is YNNKEL in the germline V gene (reference sequence). CDR3 length: 14 amino acids. Here the CDR3 reads CASNRGPLNTEAFF. DNA of the CDR3: TGTGCCAGCAACCGTGGGCCCCTGAACACTGAAGCTTTCTTT.

This CDR3 is CSVEEGGLGADTQYF. As DNA, the CDR3 is TGCAGCGTTGAGGAGGGCGGTCTCGGTGCAGATACGCAGTATTTT. The J gene is TRBJ2-3, the V gene TRBV29-1; possibly TRBD2 for D (6 bases). This CDR3 is 15 amino acids long. Between the trimmed V and J ends, which lost 3 bases and 4 bases, there was a span of 17 bases. CDR1 is SQVTM and CDR2 is ANQGSEA in the germline V gene.

The chain carries TRBV6-4 and TRBJ2-1; perhaps TRBD2 as D (5 bases). Germline V gives CDR1 MRHNA, CDR2 SNTAGT. Trimming pared 3 bases from V and 3 bases from J, leaving 6 bases between. The CDR3 has 13 amino acids. This chain's CDR3 is CASSEGSYNEQFF. In nucleotides, the CDR3 is TGTGCCAGCAGTGAGGGGAGCTACAATGAGCAGTTCTTC.

The chain couples TRBV10-3 to TRBJ2-1; 11 bases are shared with TRBD2. Germline loops: CDR1 ENHRY, CDR2 SYGVKD. Trimming took 8 bases from V and 0 from J; bases not matched to a gene: 12. The CDR3 length is 18 residues. The CDR3 DNA reads as TGTGCCATCGGCGCGGGACTAGCGGCCGCCAGCTCCTACAATGAGCAGTTCTTC. Translated, it gives CAIGAGLAAASSYNEQFF.

The genes are TRBV11-2 and TRBJ1-3; 10 nucleotides align to TRBD1. Trimming removed 5 bases from V and 4 bases from J; junction bases left unmatched: 14. The CDR3 loop spans 18 amino acids. CDR1 SGHAT and CDR2 FQNNGV come from the germline V gene. In DNA, the CDR3 is TGTGCCAGCAGCCGGAGGGGGACAGGGGTTCAAGGAGGAAACACCATATATTTT. As protein: CASSRRGTGVQGGNTIYF.

The V gene is TRBV3-1 (or the pseudogene TRBV3-2), the J gene TRBJ2-1; D gene uncertain. Trimming removed 4 bases from V and 8 bases from J, with 15 bases in between. The CDR3 runs to 14 residues. Germline V gene lookup returns CDR1 LGHDT and CDR2 YNNKEL (reference sequence). The CDR3, as DNA: TGTGCCAGCAGCCTCAGGTTTTTGATAGATGAGCAGTTCTTC. Its translation: CASSLRFLIDEQFF.

V and J are TRBV6-5 and TRBJ2-1; tentatively, D is TRBD2 (5 bases). Germline V gene lookup returns CDR1 MNHEY and CDR2 SVGAGI. This CDR3 spans 13 amino acids. The V end was cut by 7 bases, the J end by 5 bases, with 12 bases between. DNA of the CDR3: TGTGCCAGCATGTCTAGCAAGAACAATGAGCAGTTCTTC. Residues: CASMSSKNNEQFF.

V gene TRBV7-2 combines with J gene TRBJ2-1; tentative D call: TRBD2 (5 bases). V lost 1 base to trimming and J lost 4 bases, with 5 bases between them. Germline-derived CDR1 and CDR2 are SGHTA and FQGNSA. The CDR3 totals 13 residues. This chain's CDR3 is CASSLGTYNEQFF. CDR3 nucleotide sequence: TGTGCCAGCAGCTTAGGGACTTACAATGAGCAGTTCTTC.

The chain joins TRBV30 to TRBJ1-1; D perhaps matches TRBD1 (5 bases). Trimming took off 0 bases at V and 4 bases at J, with 12 bases between the two ends. CDR3 size: 14 residues. Germline-derived CDR1 and CDR2 are GTSNPN and SVGIG (reference sequence). Here the CDR3 DNA reads TGTGCCTGGAGTGTAGGATCAGGGTCCACTGAAGCTTTCTTT. Its translation: CAWSVGSGSTEAFF.

The V call is TRBV7-2, the J call TRBJ2-5; D gene unclear. CDR3 size: 14 residues. V dropped 4 bases and J dropped 2 bases, with 11 bases sitting between them. Germline V gene sequence: CDR1 SGHTA, CDR2 FQGNSA. Written as DNA, the CDR3 is TGTGCCAGCAGCTCCTCTTGGGCACAAGAGACCCAGTACTTC. Translation: CASSSSWAQETQYF.

DNA for the CDR3: TGCAGTGCTAGTTGGCGGGAGGGGTTCGAGCAGTACTTC. This codes for CSASWREGFEQYF. The chain recombines TRBV20-1 with TRBJ2-7; 9 nucleotides align to TRBD2. The V segment lost 3 bases and the J segment 6 bases; nucleotides outside the gene matches: 6. The CDR3 spans 13 residues. Per germline, CDR1 DFQATT and CDR2 SNEGSKA (reference sequence).

The chain is built from TRBV5-4 and TRBJ2-7, with 8 bases that match TRBD2. Germline V gene lookup returns CDR1 SGHNT and CDR2 YYREEE (reference sequence). The CDR3 length is 15 residues. Unmatched junction bases numbered 7, after V lost 3 bases and J lost 2 bases. CDR3 coding DNA: TGTGCCAGCAGCTCAGCTAGCGGGTCTCCCTACGAGCAGTACTTC. It encodes CASSSASGSPYEQYF.

V is TRBV10-3 and J is TRBJ2-1; 7 nucleotides match TRBD1. Germline V gives CDR1 ENHRY, CDR2 SYGVKD. This CDR3 spans 16 amino acids. The J segment lost 1 base and the V segment lost 4 bases, leaving 7 bases of the junction unmatched. Written as DNA, the CDR3 is TGTGCCATCAGTGTGAGAAGACAGGGTTCCTACAATGAGCAGTTCTTC. Translating it yields CAISVRRQGSYNEQFF.

The genes are TRBV7-9 and TRBJ2-5, with TRBD2 matching 8 bases. CDR1 SEHNR and CDR2 FQNEAQ come from the germline V gene (reference sequence). CDR3 length: 16 amino acids. V was pared by 10 bases and J by 4 bases, with 17 bases of the junction left unmatched. The CDR3 sequence: CATLWQPGTRGETQYF. As DNA, the CDR3 is TGTGCCACCCTTTGGCAACCCGGGACTAGGGGAGAGACCCAGTACTTC.

The chain has TRBV14 and TRBJ1-1, with 9 nucleotides matching TRBD1. Germline V gives CDR1 SGHDN, CDR2 FVKESK. This CDR3 has 14 residues. V dropped 3 bases and J dropped 7; count of bases not matched to a gene: 6. The chain's CDR3 is CASSQNRGLVEAFF. CDR3 in DNA: TGTGCCAGCAGCCAGAACAGGGGGCTCGTTGAAGCTTTCTTT.

This clone was seen more than once but under ten times. The genes are TRBV21-1 and TRBJ1-1; the table's D call, TRBD1, has no DNA check behind it. TRBV21-1 is classified as a pseudogene. This CDR3 has 10 residues. DNA of the CDR3: TGTGCCAGCACAAAAACTGAAGCTTTCTTT. Translation gives CASTKTEAFF.

The chain recombines TRBV6-1 with TRBJ1-4, with D perhaps TRBD1 (5 bases). The germline V gene encodes CDR1 MNHNS and CDR2 SASEGT. The CDR3 length is 13 residues. V was cut by 3 bases and J by 10 bases, with 12 bases left in between. The CDR3 region is CASSDMGRRKLFF. For the CDR3, the DNA is TGTGCCAGCAGTGATATGGGGCGGAGAAAACTGTTTTTT.